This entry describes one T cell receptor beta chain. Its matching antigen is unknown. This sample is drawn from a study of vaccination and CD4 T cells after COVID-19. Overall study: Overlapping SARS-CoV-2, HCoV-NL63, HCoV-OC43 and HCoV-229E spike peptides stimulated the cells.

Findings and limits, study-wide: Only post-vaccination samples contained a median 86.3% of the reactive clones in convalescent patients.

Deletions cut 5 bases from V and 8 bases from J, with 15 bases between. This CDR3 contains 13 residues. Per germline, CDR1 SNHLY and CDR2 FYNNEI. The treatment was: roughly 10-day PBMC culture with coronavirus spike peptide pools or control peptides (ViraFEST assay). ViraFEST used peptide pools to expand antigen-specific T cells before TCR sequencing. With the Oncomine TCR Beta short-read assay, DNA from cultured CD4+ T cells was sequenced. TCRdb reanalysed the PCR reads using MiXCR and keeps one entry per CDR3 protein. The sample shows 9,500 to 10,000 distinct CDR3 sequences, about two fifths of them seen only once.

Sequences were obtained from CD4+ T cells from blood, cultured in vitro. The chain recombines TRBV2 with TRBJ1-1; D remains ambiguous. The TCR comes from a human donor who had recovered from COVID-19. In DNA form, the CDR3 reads TGTGCCAGCAGTCTATCCAACCGCCTGGAAGCTTTCTTT. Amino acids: CASSLSNRLEAFF.